This TCR beta chain was found in a study of shared clonotypes between healthy human individuals. Libraries were prepared by immunoSEQ multiplex PCR; TCRdb keeps only in-frame clonotypes and omits some of them. This sample has about 1.1 million clones, with about 72% found just once. The ends were cut back, 2 bases at V and 3 bases at J, with 10 bases in the middle. CDR1 and CDR2 (germline): MNHEY, SMNVEV (reference sequence). The CDR3 loop spans 14 amino acids. This receptor was obtained from a man between 18 and 29 years old in good health. Some clones in this sample may be carry-over from other donors' samples. This sequence joins TRBV27 and TRBJ1-2, with unresolved D. Sequences were obtained from memory CD4+ T cells from PBMCs. Subset given: CD45RA-negative fraction. The CDR3 coding sequence is TGTGCCAGCAGTTTAACGTCTGGATACTATGGCTACACCTTC. Amino acid sequence: CASSLTSGYYGYTF.